A few counts support the clone carrying this T cell receptor (beta chain). These data come from a study of T-cell reconstitution after alpha-beta-depleted transplantation in children. Using unique molecular identifiers, the investigators prepared the TCRbeta library. TCRdb called the PCR reads again in MiXCR, with one record for every CDR3 protein. Of about 360,000 distinct CDR3 sequences in the sample, about 14% were seen once. V lost 1 base and J 2 bases, leaving 10 bases between the germline ends. The CDR3 spans 14 residues. Germline-derived CDR1 and CDR2 are SGDLS and YYNGEE. The origin of this receptor is a human donor who donated a stem cell graft to a child with Fanconi anemia. The sample in question was PBMCs, obtained from the stem cell graft. The chain joins TRBV9 to TRBJ2-7; D gene ambiguous. The CDR3 here is CASSVLDGTYEQYF. The CDR3 bases are TGTGCCAGCAGCGTACTTGACGGAACCTACGAGCAGTACTTC.